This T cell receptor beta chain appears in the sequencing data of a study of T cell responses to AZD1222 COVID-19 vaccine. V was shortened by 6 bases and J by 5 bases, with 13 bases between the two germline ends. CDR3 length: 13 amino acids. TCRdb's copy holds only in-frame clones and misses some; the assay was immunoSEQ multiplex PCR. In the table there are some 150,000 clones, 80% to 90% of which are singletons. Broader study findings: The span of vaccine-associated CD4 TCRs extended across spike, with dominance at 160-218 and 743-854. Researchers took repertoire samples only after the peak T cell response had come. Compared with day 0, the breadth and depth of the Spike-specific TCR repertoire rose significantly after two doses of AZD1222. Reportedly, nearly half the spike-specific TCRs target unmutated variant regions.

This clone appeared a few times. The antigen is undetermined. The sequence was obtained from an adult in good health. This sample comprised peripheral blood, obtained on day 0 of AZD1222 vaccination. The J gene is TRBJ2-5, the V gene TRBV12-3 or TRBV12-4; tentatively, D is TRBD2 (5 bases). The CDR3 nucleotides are TGTGCCAGCAGCCTTCGGGGAACGGAGACCCAGTACTTC. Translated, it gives CASSLRGTETQYF.